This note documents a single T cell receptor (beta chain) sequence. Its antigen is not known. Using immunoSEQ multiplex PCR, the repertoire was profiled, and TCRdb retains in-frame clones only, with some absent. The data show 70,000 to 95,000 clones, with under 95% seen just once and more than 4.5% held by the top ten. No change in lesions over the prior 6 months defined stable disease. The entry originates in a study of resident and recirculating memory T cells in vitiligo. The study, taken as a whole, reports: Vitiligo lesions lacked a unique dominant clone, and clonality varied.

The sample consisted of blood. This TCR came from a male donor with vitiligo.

The CDR3 is CASSPHDRTPRHEQFF. The CDR3 DNA follows: TGTGCCAGCTCACCTCATGACCGGACTCCCCGGCATGAGCAGTTCTTC. The chain employs TRBV18 and TRBJ2-1, with D possibly matching TRBD2 (5 bases). Germline-derived CDR1 and CDR2 are KGHSH and LQKENI. V lost 3 bases and J lost 8, with 20 bases in between. This CDR3 has 16 residues.